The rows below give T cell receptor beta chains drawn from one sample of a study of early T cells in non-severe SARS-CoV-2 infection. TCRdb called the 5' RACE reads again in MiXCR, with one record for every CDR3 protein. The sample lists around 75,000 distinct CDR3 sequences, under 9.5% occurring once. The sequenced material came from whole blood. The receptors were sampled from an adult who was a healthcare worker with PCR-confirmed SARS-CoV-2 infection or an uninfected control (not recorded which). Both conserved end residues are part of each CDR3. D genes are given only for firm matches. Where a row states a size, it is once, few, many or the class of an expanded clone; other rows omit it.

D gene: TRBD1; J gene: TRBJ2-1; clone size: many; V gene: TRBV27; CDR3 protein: CASSYRTGRTNEQFF; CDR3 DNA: TGTGCCAGCAGTTACAGGACAGGGAGGACCAATGAGCAGTTCTTC
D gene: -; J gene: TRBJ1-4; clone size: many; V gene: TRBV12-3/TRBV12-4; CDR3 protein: CASSLMGGVSEKLFF; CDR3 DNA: TGTGCCAGCAGTTTAATGGGTGGAGTTTCTGAAAAACTGTTTTTT
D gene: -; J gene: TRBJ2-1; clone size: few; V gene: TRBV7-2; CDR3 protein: CASSLRAWGWNEQFF; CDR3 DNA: TGTGCCAGCAGCTTACGGGCGTGGGGTTGGAATGAGCAGTTCTTC
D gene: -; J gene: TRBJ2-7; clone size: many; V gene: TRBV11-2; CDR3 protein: CASSPRGNFYEQYF; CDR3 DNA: TGTGCCAGCAGCCCCCGCGGAAATTTCTACGAGCAGTACTTC
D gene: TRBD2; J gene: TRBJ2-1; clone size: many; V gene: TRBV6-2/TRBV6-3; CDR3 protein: CASRFGTSMDEQFF; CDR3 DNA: TGTGCCAGCCGGTTCGGGACTAGCATGGATGAGCAGTTCTTC
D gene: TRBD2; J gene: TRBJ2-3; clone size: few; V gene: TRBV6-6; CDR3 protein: CASSQRTSGLGVTDTQYF; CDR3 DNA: TGTGCCAGCAGTCAAAGGACTAGCGGGCTTGGGGTGACAGATACGCAGTATTTT
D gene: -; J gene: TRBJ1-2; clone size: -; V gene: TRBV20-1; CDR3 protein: CSAPGTDNYGYTF; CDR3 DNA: TGCAGTGCCCCCGGGACGGACAATTATGGCTACACCTTC
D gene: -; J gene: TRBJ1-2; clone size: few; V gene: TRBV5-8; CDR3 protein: CASSFGAHYGYTF; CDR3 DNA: TGTGCCAGCAGCTTTGGGGCGCACTATGGCTACACCTTC
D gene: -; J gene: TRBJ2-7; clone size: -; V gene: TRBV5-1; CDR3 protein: CASSPLAGLSSYEQYF; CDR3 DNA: TGCGCCAGCAGCCCCCTTGCAGGGTTAAGCTCCTACGAGCAGTACTTC
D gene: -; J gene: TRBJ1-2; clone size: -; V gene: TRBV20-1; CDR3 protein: CSARASGLLGYTF; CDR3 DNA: TGCAGTGCTAGGGCCTCGGGACTCCTTGGCTACACCTTC
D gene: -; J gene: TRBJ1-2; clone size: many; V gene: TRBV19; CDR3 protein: CASRLSAANYGYTF; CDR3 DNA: TGTGCCAGTAGATTATCGGCGGCTAACTATGGCTACACCTTC
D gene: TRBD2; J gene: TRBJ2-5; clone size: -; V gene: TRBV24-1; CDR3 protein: CATSLGLAGEMETQYF; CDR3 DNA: TGTGCCACCAGCCTCGGACTAGCGGGAGAAATGGAGACCCAGTACTTC
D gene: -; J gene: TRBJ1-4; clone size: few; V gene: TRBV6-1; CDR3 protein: CASSPTGFGSVTNEKLFF; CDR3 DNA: TGTGCCAGCAGTCCAACAGGGTTCGGGAGCGTAACTAATGAAAAACTGTTTTTT
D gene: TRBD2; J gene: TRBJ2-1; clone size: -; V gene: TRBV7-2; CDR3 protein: CASSLMGGVYNEQFF; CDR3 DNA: TGTGCCAGCAGCCTGATGGGGGGGGTATACAATGAGCAGTTCTTC
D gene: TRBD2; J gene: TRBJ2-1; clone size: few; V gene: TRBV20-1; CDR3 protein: CSARELTSGTSGRTRSYNEQFF; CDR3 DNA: TGCAGTGCTAGAGAACTCACTTCCGGGACTAGCGGGAGGACACGCTCCTACAATGAGCAGTTCTTC
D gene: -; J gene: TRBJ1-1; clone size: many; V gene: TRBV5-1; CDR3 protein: CASSLSDGLNTEAFF; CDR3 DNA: TGCGCCAGCAGCTTGTCGGACGGATTGAACACTGAAGCTTTCTTT
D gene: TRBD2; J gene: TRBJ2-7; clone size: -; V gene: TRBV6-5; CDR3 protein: CASRIAGEGEQYF; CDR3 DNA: TGTGCCAGCAGGATAGCGGGAGAAGGAGAGCAGTACTTC
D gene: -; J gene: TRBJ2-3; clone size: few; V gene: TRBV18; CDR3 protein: CASSPPGLETDTQYF; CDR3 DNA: TGTGCCAGCTCACCCCCCGGACTCGAAACAGATACGCAGTATTTT
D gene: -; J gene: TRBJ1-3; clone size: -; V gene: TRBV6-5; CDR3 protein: CASSYAGPGNTIYF; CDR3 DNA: TGTGCCAGCAGTTACGCAGGGCCTGGAAACACCATATATTTT
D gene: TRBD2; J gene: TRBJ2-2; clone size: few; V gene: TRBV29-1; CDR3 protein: CSVGTSGTGELFF; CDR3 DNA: TGCAGCGTGGGGACTAGCGGTACCGGGGAGCTGTTTTTT
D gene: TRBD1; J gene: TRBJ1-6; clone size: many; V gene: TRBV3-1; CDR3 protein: CATRQGNSPLHF; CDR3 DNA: TGTGCCACCCGACAGGGTAATTCACCCCTCCACTTT
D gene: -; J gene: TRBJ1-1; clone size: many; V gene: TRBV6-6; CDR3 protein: CASSRPGGKGLEAFF; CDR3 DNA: TGTGCCAGCAGTCGACCCGGCGGCAAGGGGCTTGAAGCTTTCTTT
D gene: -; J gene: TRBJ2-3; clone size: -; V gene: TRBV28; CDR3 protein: CASSGGGQSSTDTQYF; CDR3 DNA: TGTGCCAGCAGTGGAGGAGGACAATCCAGCACAGATACGCAGTATTTT